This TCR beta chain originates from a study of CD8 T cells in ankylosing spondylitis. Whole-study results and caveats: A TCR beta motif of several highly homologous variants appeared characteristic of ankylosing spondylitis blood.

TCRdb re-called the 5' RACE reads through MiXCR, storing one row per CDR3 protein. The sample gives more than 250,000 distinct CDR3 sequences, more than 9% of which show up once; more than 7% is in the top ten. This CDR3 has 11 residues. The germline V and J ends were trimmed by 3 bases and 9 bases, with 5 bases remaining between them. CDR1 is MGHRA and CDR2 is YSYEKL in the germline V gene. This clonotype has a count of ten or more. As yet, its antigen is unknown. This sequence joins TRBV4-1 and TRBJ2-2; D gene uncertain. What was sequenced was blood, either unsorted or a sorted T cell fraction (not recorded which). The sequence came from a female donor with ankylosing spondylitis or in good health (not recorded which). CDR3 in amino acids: CASSQRWELFF. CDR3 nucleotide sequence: TGCGCCAGCAGCCAGCGATGGGAGCTGTTTTTT.